This T cell receptor (beta chain) was obtained from a study of CD8+CD57+ T cells in acquired aplastic anemia. Whole-study findings and limits: Statistical testing detected no significant gap in CD8+ Simpson's diversity between patients and controls.

This clonotype was recorded once. What it binds is not known. Individuals selected for sequencing had exhibited CD8+CD57+ cell expansion on flow cytometry. For CDR3 and TCR beta VDJ profiling, genomic DNA was the template used. MiXCR was run by TCRdb on the reads, yielding one entry per CDR3 protein. Found here are some 200,000 distinct CDR3 sequences, approximately 48% of them singletons; the top ten hold about 2%. This sequence was found in a human donor with aplastic anemia. The sequencing sample was made of sorted CD4+, CD8+, or CD8+CD57+ T cells (not recorded which) from PBMCs.

The CDR3 spells CASSDTGGRTEAFF. CDR3 nucleotides: TGTGCCAGTAGTGATACAGGGGGCAGGACTGAAGCTTTCTTT. The chain couples TRBV19 to TRBJ1-1; 9 bases are shared with TRBD1. Germline V lookup: CDR1 LNHDA, CDR2 SQIVND (reference sequence). With 5 bases clipped from V and 5 bases from J, the junction kept 6 bases outside the gene matches. The CDR3 spans 14 residues.